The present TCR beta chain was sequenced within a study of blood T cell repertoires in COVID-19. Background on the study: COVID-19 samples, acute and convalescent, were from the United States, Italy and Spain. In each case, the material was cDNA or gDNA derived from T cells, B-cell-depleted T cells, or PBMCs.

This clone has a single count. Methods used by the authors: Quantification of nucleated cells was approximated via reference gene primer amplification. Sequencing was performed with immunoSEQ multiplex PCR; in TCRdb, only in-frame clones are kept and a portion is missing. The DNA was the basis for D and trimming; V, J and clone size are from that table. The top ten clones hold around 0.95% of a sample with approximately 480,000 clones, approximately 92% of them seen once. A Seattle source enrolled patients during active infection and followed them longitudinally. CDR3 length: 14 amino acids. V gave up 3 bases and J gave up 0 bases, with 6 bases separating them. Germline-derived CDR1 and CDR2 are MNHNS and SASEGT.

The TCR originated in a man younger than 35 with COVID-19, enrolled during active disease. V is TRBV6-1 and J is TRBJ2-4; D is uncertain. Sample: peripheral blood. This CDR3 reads CASSEELAKNIQYF. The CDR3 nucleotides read TGTGCCAGCAGTGAGGAGCTAGCCAAAAACATTCAGTACTTC.